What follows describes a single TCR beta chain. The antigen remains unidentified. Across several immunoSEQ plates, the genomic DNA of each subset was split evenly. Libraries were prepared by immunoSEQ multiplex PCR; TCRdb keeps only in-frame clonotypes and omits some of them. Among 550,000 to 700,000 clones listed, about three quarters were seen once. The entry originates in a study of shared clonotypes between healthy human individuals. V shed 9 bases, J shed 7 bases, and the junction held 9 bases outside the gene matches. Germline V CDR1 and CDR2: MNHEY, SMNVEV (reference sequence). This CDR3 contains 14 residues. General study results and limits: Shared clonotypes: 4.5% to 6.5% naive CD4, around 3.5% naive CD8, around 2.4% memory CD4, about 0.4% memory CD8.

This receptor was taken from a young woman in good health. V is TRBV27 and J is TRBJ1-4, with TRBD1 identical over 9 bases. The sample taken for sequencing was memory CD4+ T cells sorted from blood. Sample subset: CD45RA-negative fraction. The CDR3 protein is CASSPGQGVEKLFF. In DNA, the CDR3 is TGTGCCAGTTCGCCGGGACAGGGAGTTGAAAAACTGTTTTTT.